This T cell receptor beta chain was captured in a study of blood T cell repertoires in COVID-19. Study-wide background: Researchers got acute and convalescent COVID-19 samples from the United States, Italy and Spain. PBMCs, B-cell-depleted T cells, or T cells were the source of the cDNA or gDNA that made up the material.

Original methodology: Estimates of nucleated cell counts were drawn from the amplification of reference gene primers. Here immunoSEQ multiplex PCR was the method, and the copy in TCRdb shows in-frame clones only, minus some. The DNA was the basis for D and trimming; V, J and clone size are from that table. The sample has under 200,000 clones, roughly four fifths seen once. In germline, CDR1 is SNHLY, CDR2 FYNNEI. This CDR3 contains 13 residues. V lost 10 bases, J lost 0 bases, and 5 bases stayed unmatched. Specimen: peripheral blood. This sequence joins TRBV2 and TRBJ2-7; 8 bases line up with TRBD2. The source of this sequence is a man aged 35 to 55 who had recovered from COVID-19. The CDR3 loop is CAMAGTSSYEQYF. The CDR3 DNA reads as TGTGCCATGGCCGGGACTAGCTCCTACGAGCAGTACTTC. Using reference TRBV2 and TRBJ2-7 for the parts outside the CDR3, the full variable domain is EPEVTQTPSHQVTQMGQEVILRCVPISNHLYFYWYRQILGQKVEFLVSFYNNEISEKSEIFDDQFSVERPDGSNFTLKIRSTKLEDSAMYFCAMAGTSSYEQYFGPGTRLTVT.